Each of the 7 T cell receptor beta chains below was sequenced from the same sample in a study of shared clonotypes between healthy human individuals. Clones were read by immunoSEQ multiplex PCR, and TCRdb kept only the in-frame ones, dropping some. This sample has some 2.4 million clones, with 93% found just once. Sequencing was carried out using naive CD4+ T cells from PBMCs. As for subset: CD45RA+ positively selected. The receptors were gathered from a young man in good health. Some clones in this sample may be carry-over from other donors' samples.

This clone was seen only once. V and J are TRBV18 and TRBJ2-7, with 7 bases lining up with TRBD1. The V segment lost 3 bases and the J segment 4 bases; nucleotides outside the gene matches: 3. This CDR3 is 13 amino acids long. Germline values: CDR1 KGHSH, CDR2 LQKENI. As DNA, the CDR3 is TGTGCCAGCTCACCCCTGGGACAGTACGAGCAGTACTTC. It codes for CASSPLGQYEQYF.

The chain recombines TRBV4-1 with TRBJ1-5; possible D gene TRBD1, 5 bases. This CDR3 is 15 amino acids long. The germline V gene encodes CDR1 MGHRA and CDR2 YSYEKL. The V end lost 0 bases, the J end lost 4 bases, and 10 bases lay between the germline ends. CDR3 nucleotides: TGCGCCAGCAGCCAAGAGGGGACCCTTAATCAGCCCCAGCATTTT. Translation gives CASSQEGTLNQPQHF.

The chain recombines TRBV28 with TRBJ1-1; 9 bases agree with TRBD1. V trimming: 5 bases; J trimming: 4 bases; junction bases outside the gene matches: 8. The CDR3 extends over 15 amino acids. Per germline, CDR1 MDHEN and CDR2 SYDVKM. The chain's CDR3 is CASSQAGTGSTEAFF. CDR3 in DNA: TGTGCCAGCAGTCAGGCCGGGACAGGGTCCACTGAAGCTTTCTTT.

On this clone itself: This same CDR3 is encoded by further DNA sequences in the sample. The CDR3 protein is CASSQVGRTGELFF. CDR3 in DNA: TGTGCCAGCAGCCAAGTCGGGCGCACCGGGGAGCTGTTTTTT. The rearrangement joins TRBV14 to TRBJ2-2; no clear D. From germline, CDR1 is SGHDN and CDR2 FVKESK. Between the trimmed V and J ends, which lost 1 base and 4 bases, there was a span of 7 bases. The CDR3 sequence is 14 residues long.

This rearrangement joins TRBV6-6 to TRBJ2-7; no firm D call. V was clipped by 6 bases and J by 5 bases, with 8 bases between them. The germline gives CDR1 MNHNY, CDR2 SVGAGI (reference sequence). The CDR3 has 11 residues. In DNA, the CDR3 is TGTGCCAGCAGCAACAGAAACGAGCAGTACTTC. Protein: CASSNRNEQYF.

J is TRBJ1-3 and V is TRBV28, with a possible D match to TRBD1 (5 bases). V lost 8 bases and J 2 bases, leaving 10 bases between the germline ends. CDR1 MDHEN and CDR2 SYDVKM come from the germline V gene. The CDR3 extends over 13 amino acids. CDR3 sequence (DNA): TGTGCCAGCTGGGTGGGGGCTGGAAACACCATATATTTT. It encodes CASWVGAGNTIYF.

To note about this clone: Other DNA sequences in the sample encode the same CDR3. This rearrangement joins TRBV7-3 to TRBJ2-2; D is undetermined. Between the trimmed V and J ends, which lost 2 bases and 6 bases, there was a span of 4 bases. This CDR3 region has 12 residues. Looked up from germline, CDR1 is SGHTA and CDR2 is FQGTGA. The CDR3 sequence: CASSLLPGELFF. The CDR3 nucleotides read TGTGCCAGCAGCTTACTGCCCGGGGAGCTGTTTTTT.